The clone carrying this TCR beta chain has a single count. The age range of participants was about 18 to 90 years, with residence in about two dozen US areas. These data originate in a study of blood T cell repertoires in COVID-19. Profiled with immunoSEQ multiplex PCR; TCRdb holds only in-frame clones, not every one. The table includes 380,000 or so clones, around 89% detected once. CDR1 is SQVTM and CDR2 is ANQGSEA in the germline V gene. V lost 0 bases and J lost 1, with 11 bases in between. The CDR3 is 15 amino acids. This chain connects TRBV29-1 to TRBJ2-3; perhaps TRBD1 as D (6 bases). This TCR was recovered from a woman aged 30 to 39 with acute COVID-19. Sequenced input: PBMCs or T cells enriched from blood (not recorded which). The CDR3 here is CSVEEGASGTDTQYF. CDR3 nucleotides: TGCAGCGTTGAAGAGGGGGCTAGTGGCACAGATACGCAGTATTTT.